This entry lists 18 T cell receptor beta chains sequenced from one sample in a study of neurological immune-mediated disorders. TCRdb redid the calling of the 5' RACE reads with MiXCR, one entry per CDR3 protein. The repertoire holds about 33,000 distinct CDR3 sequences, with approximately 1.5% as singletons. Input material: PBMCs. The receptors were sampled from a woman aged 30 to 39 with multiple sclerosis.

The sample holds many counts of this clonotype. The chain is built from TRBV5-1 and TRBJ2-7; 9 bases are a match to TRBD1. The CDR3 covers 16 residues. In germline, CDR1 is SGHRS, CDR2 YFSETQ. Trimming took 0 bases from V and 2 from J; bases not matched to a gene: 6. The CDR3 here is CASSLEGQGWPYEQYF. Written as DNA, the CDR3 is TGCGCCAGCAGCTTGGAAGGACAGGGGTGGCCCTACGAGCAGTACTTC.

This clonotype occurred many times. The chain couples TRBV3-1 to TRBJ1-1; TRBD1 matches at 9 bases. V shed 4 bases, J shed 1 base, and the junction held 1 base outside the gene matches. The CDR3 runs 14 residues. Per germline, CDR1 LGHDT and CDR2 YNNKEL (reference sequence). DNA of the CDR3: TGTGCCAGCAGCCGGGGACAGGGGAACACTGAAGCTTTCTTT. Its protein product is CASSRGQGNTEAFF.

This clonotype was counted at least ten times. V usage is TRBV6-5 and J usage is TRBJ1-5, with 9 bases fitting TRBD1. The CDR3 contains 14 residues. Trimming took 5 bases from V and 6 from J; bases not matched to a gene: 5. Germline-derived CDR1 and CDR2 are MNHEY and SVGAGI. CDR3 bases: TGTGCCAGCAGTCTGGACAGGGGAAGTCAGCCCCAGCATTTT. Amino acids: CASSLDRGSQPQHF.

Ten or more counts support this clonotype. J is TRBJ1-2 and V is TRBV7-6; D is possibly TRBD1 (5 bases). The V and J ends lost 2 bases and 2 bases respectively, with 15 bases between them. CDR1 and CDR2 from the germline V gene are SGHVS and FNYEAQ. The CDR3 is made up of 16 amino acids. The CDR3 bases are TGTGCCAGCAGCTTATCCCGGGGCTCTGGGAACTATGGCTACACCTTC. As protein: CASSLSRGSGNYGYTF.

In its sample, this clonotype was seen many times. The chain carries TRBV6-4 and TRBJ2-2; no reliable D call. Per germline, CDR1 MRHNA and CDR2 SNTAGT. Trimming left V 11 bases short and J 0 bases short, with 13 bases between. The CDR3 consists of 14 residues. CDR3 protein: CAASRNPNTGELFF. In DNA form, the CDR3 reads TGTGCCGCGAGCCGTAACCCGAACACCGGGGAGCTGTTTTTT.

The chain uses TRBV7-2 and TRBJ2-5; D perhaps matches TRBD1 (6 bases). Per the germline V gene, CDR1 is SGHTA and CDR2 is FQGNSA. V was pared by 1 base and J by 2 bases, with 20 bases between. CDR3 size: 18 residues. CDR3 in amino acids: CASSLDSVGGWRQETQYF. In DNA form, the CDR3 reads TGTGCCAGCAGCTTAGATTCGGTTGGGGGCTGGAGGCAAGAGACCCAGTACTTC. Based on the CDR3 plus reference TRBV7-2 and TRBJ2-5, the full variable domain is GAGVSQSPSNKVTEKGKDVELRCDPISGHTALYWYRQSLGQGLEFLIYFQGNSAPDKSGLPSDRFSAERTGGSVSTLTIQRTQQEDSAVYLCASSLDSVGGWRQETQYFGPGTRLLVL.

This clonotype was picked up many times. This chain links TRBV7-2 with TRBJ2-2; D perhaps matches TRBD2 (5 bases). CDR3 length: 16 residues. Trimming removed 5 bases from V and 1 base from J, with 14 bases in between. Germline loops: CDR1 SGHTA, CDR2 FQGNSA. The chain's CDR3 is CASSPTIPRNTGELFF. The DNA for the CDR3 is TGTGCCAGCAGCCCGACTATCCCGAGGAACACCGGGGAGCTGTTTTTT.

This clonotype occurred many times. The rearrangement links TRBV5-1 to TRBJ2-2; D may be TRBD1 or TRBD2 (5 bases each). V was pared by 0 bases and J by 6 bases, with 6 bases between. Per germline, CDR1 SGHRS and CDR2 YFSETQ. This CDR3 has 13 residues. CDR3 amino acids: CASSLAGPGELFF. In DNA form, the CDR3 reads TGCGCCAGCAGCTTGGCGGGACCCGGGGAGCTGTTTTTT.

This clonotype was recorded at least ten times. The chain is built from TRBV6-5 and TRBJ2-5; 8 positions agree with TRBD2. The V segment lost 6 bases and the J segment 3 bases; nucleotides outside the gene matches: 6. CDR1 MNHEY and CDR2 SVGAGI come from the germline V gene. CDR3 length: 14 residues. CDR3 protein: CASRPGGKEETQYF. In nucleotides, the CDR3 is TGTGCCAGCAGACCGGGAGGGAAGGAAGAGACCCAGTACTTC.

At least ten counts were recorded for this clonotype. The rearrangement joins TRBV6-5 to TRBJ2-2; D may be TRBD2 (7 bases). Trimming shortened V by 7 bases and J by 6 bases, and 15 bases separated the two germline ends. The CDR3 spans 14 residues. Looked up from germline, CDR1 is MNHEY and CDR2 is SVGAGI. CDR3 coding DNA: TGTGCCAGCACCCGAGGGGGGGCCCCCGGGGAGCTGTTTTTT. Protein product: CASTRGGAPGELFF.

This clonotype appeared many times. V and J are TRBV10-2 and TRBJ2-1; 9 nucleotides line up with TRBD1. Germline CDR1 and CDR2: WSHSY and SAAADI. The CDR3 consists of 14 residues. The ends lost 6 bases at V and 6 bases at J; junction bases unmatched: 6. CDR3 sequence reads: CASRGGQGFNEQFF. The CDR3 DNA reads as TGCGCCAGCAGAGGGGGACAGGGATTCAATGAGCAGTTCTTC.

This clonotype appeared many times. The CDR3 loop is CASSLVSYEQYF. CDR3 coding DNA: TGTGCCAGCAGTTTAGTAAGCTACGAGCAGTACTTC. The chain is built from TRBV12-3 or TRBV12-4 and TRBJ2-7, with no clear D. V lost 1 base and J 3 bases, leaving 4 bases between the germline ends. The CDR3 contains 12 residues.

By sample share, this clonotype is medium-sized. The chain has TRBV5-1 and TRBJ1-2; tentative D call: TRBD1 (5 bases). CDR3 size: 16 residues. Trimming left V 0 bases short and J 7 bases short, with 19 bases between. The germline V gene encodes CDR1 SGHRS and CDR2 YFSETQ. DNA for the CDR3: TGCGCCAGCAGCTTGGCCAAGGGACCAGGCTTGGGTGGCTACACCTTC. Residues: CASSLAKGPGLGGYTF.

This clonotype was counted at least ten times. The V call is TRBV5-1, the J call TRBJ2-5; D ambiguous. Germline assignment: CDR1 SGHRS and CDR2 YFSETQ. CDR3 size: 14 residues. Trimming removed 5 bases from V and 1 base from J, with 12 bases in between. CDR3 coding DNA: TGCGCCAGCAGGCTGGGTCCCCTCCAAGAGACCCAGTACTTC. Residues: CASRLGPLQETQYF. The variable domain in full, with the rest retrieved from reference TRBV5-1 and TRBJ2-5, is KAGVTQTPRYLIKTRGQQVTLSCSPISGHRSVSWYQQTPGQGLQFLFEYFSETQRNKGNFPGRFSGRQFSNSRSEMNVSTLELGDSALYLCASRLGPLQETQYFGPGTRLLVL.

This clonotype was detected many times. The chain is built from TRBV15 and TRBJ2-1; the D is unclear. Per germline, CDR1 LNHNV and CDR2 YYDKDF (reference sequence). Trimming removed 1 base at V and 5 bases at J, with 12 bases between. The CDR3 runs to 15 residues. The CDR3 DNA reads as TGTGCCACCAGCAGAGGGGGAATATCCCACAATGAGCAGTTCTTC. This codes for CATSRGGISHNEQFF.

This clonotype was counted many times. CDR3 region: CASTGSLGSPLHF. CDR3 bases: TGTGCCAGCACCGGGAGCCTAGGATCACCCCTCCACTTT. The J gene is TRBJ1-6, the V gene TRBV27; D unclear. The germline V gene has CDR1 MNHEY and CDR2 SMNVEV (reference sequence). With 7 bases removed from V and 10 bases from J, the gap between germline ends came to 14 bases. This CDR3 has 13 residues.

In this sample, this clonotype turned up many times. This sequence joins TRBV15 and TRBJ2-7; D uncertain. This CDR3 region has 14 residues. Germline lookup yields CDR1 LNHNV and CDR2 YYDKDF (reference sequence). With 0 bases removed from V and 3 bases from J, the gap between germline ends came to 9 bases. Written as DNA, the CDR3 is TGTGCCACCAGCAGAGAGCTCTCGGTCTACGAGCAGTACTTC. It codes for CATSRELSVYEQYF.

There are many counts of this clonotype. The V gene is TRBV20-1, the J gene TRBJ2-1; D possibly corresponds to TRBD1 (6 bases). V lost 5 bases to trimming and J lost 6 bases, with 11 bases between them. Germline lookup yields CDR1 DFQATT and CDR2 SNEGSKA (reference sequence). The CDR3 contains 12 residues. The chain's CDR3 is CSAWGPSNEQFF. CDR3 bases: TGCAGTGCTTGGGGGCCCTCCAATGAGCAGTTCTTC.